This TCR beta chain was profiled in a study of CD8+CD57+ T cells in acquired aplastic anemia. With 3 bases clipped from V and 5 bases from J, the junction kept 6 bases outside the gene matches. The germline V gene encodes CDR1 SEHNR and CDR2 FQNEAQ (reference sequence). The CDR3 spans 15 residues. Genomic DNA was employed as the template in profiling TCR beta VDJ and CDR3. Each CDR3 protein is one row after TCRdb ran MiXCR on the reads. The data show around 400,000 distinct CDR3 sequences, just under 70% seen once. Sequencing used sorted CD4+, CD8+, or CD8+CD57+ T cells (not recorded which) from PBMCs. This sequence joins TRBV7-9 and TRBJ2-7, with TRBD1 matching over 11 bases. The sequence was collected from a human donor in good health, serving as a control. CDR3 sequence (DNA): TGTGCCAGCAGCTTCATTGCGGGACAGGGGGACGAGCAGTACTTC. As protein: CASSFIAGQGDEQYF.